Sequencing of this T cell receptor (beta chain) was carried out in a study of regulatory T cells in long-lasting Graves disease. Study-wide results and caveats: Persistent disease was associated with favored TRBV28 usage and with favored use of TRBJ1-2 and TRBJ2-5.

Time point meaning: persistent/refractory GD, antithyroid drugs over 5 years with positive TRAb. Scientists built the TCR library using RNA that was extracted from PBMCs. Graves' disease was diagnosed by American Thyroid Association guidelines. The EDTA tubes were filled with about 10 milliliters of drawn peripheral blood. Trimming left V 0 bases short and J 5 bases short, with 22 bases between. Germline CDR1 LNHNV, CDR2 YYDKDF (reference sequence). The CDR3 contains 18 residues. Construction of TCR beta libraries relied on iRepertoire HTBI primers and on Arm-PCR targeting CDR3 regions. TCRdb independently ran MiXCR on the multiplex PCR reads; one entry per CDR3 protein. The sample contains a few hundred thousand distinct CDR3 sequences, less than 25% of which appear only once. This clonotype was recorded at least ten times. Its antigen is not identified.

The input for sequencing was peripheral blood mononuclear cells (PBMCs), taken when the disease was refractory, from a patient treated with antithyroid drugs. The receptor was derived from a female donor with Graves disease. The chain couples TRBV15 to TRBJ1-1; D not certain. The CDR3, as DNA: TGTGCCACCAGCAGAGATAATACAGCTTGGCGATTTGGGACTGAAGCTTTCTTT. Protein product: CATSRDNTAWRFGTEAFF. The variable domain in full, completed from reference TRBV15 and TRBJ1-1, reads DAMVIQNPRYQVTQFGKPVTLSCSQTLNHNVMYWYQQKSSQAPKLLFHYYDKDFNNEADTPDNFQSRRPNTSFCFLDIRSPGLGDTAMYLCATSRDNTAWRFGTEAFFGQGTRLTVV.